This T cell receptor beta chain came from a study of OX40 agonist ivuxolimab in advanced cancers. Study as a whole: Participants, 82.7% male, averaged approximately 60 years of age, ranging from roughly 20 to 80. Study-wide results and limits: Expanded peripheral T cells had an undetermined antigen specificity. A proportion of nonresponders additionally exhibited low normalized T-cell clonal expansion.

The study sampled blood at baseline, cycle 4 day 1, and cycle 7 day 1. For this clone: Its cognate antigen is unknown.

Method: immunoSEQ multiplex PCR; TCRdb's copy keeps in-frame clones and lacks some. The sample yields 73,000 or so clones, 92% seen once. V lost 1 base to trimming and J lost 1 base; unmatched junction nucleotides: 5. Germline CDR1 is SEHNR and CDR2 is FQNEAQ (reference sequence). The CDR3 loop spans 16 amino acids. The sequencing here drew on CD4+ or CD8+ T cells sorted from blood, taken in a trial of the OX40 agonist ivuxolimab. The receptor comes from an adult with an advanced solid tumor such as melanoma, head and neck, liver or kidney cancer. The chain uses TRBV7-9 and TRBJ2-5; 8 nucleotides align to TRBD2. DNA for the CDR3: TGTGCCAGCAGCTTAGGAGCGGGGGCCCTCCAAGAGACCCAGTACTTC. The encoded protein is CASSLGAGALQETQYF.